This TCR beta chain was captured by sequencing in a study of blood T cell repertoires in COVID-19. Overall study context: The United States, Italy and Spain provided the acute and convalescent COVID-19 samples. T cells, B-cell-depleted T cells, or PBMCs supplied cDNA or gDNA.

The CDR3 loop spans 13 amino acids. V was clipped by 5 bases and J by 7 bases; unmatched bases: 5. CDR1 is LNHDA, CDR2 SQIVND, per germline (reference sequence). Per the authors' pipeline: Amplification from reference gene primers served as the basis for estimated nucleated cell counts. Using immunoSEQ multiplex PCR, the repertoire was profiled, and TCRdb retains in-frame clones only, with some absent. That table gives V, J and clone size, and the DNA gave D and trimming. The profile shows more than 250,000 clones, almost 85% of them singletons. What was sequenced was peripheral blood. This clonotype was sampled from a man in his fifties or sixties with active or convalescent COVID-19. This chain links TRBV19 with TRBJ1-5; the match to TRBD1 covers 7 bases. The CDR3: CASSDRAGQPQHF. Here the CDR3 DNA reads TGTGCCAGTAGTGACAGGGCTGGGCAGCCCCAGCATTTT.